A single sample is the source of the 25 T cell receptor beta chains below, sequenced in a study of blood T cells in healthy people across ages. Through a sample-barcoded 5' primer and a J-beta primer mix, a second PCR was run for 7 to 11 cycles. TCRdb independently ran MiXCR on the 5' RACE reads; one entry per CDR3 protein. The sample has more than 1,000,000 distinct CDR3 sequences; about 23% are singletons. The sample was also linked to a second study, of T cells of mothers and their children.

The sample comprised blood. These receptor sequences come from a girl aged 2-15 years in good health.

Notes on this clonotype: An end of the junction differs from the germline gene, which may be a read error. This rearrangement joins TRBV5-1 to TRBJ2-7; 11 bases line up with TRBD2. This CDR3 is 15 amino acids long. The germline V gene has CDR1 SGHRS and CDR2 YFSETQ. The CDR3 sequence is CASSLGGTSGYEQYF. DNA of the CDR3: TGTGCCAGCAGCTTGGGGGGGACTAGCGGCTACGAGCAGTACTTC.

On this clonotype itself: Germline and junction disagree at one end, which may indicate a read error. This chain links TRBV20-1 with TRBJ2-7; tentative D call: TRBD1 (5 bases). The length of the CDR3 is 11 residues. Germline assignment: CDR1 DFQATT and CDR2 SNEGSKA (reference sequence). CDR3 protein: CSASPQGEEYF. The CDR3 DNA sequence: TGCAGTGCTAGTCCCCAGGGCGAGGAGTACTTC.

This clonotype was detected only a few times. The chain uses TRBV7-2 and TRBJ2-7; TRBD1 matches at 8 bases. The CDR3 length is 16 residues. V gave up 5 bases and J gave up 1 base; unmatched junction bases: 10. CDR1 is SGHTA, CDR2 FQGNSA, per germline. CDR3 protein: CASSLSLGQGSYEQYF. CDR3 DNA: TGTGCCAGCAGCCTCAGCCTAGGACAGGGTTCCTACGAGCAGTACTTC.

This clonotype showed up just a few times. The chain combines TRBV20-1 with TRBJ2-7, with D maybe TRBD2 (6 bases). The V end was cut by 1 base, the J end by 4 bases, with 14 bases between. CDR3 length equals 14 residues. CDR1 is DFQATT, CDR2 SNEGSKA, per germline (reference sequence). The CDR3 spells CSARGLGGYYEQYF. The CDR3 DNA follows: TGCAGTGCTAGAGGTTTGGGGGGATATTACGAGCAGTACTTC.

The J gene is TRBJ2-1, the V gene TRBV20-1; the match to TRBD2 covers 13 bases. Per the germline V gene, CDR1 is DFQATT and CDR2 is SNEGSKA (reference sequence). This CDR3 is built from 14 residues. The CDR3 loop reads CSLKLAGGRREQFF. For the CDR3, the DNA is TGCAGCCTGAAACTAGCGGGAGGGAGAAGGGAGCAGTTCTTC.

The J gene is TRBJ2-7, the V gene TRBV12-3 or TRBV12-4, with a tentative D call TRBD1 (5 bases). The DNA end is more similar to TRBJ2-1, so the J call may be wrong. The CDR3 runs 13 residues. The chain's CDR3 is CASSFQGWDEQFF. The CDR3 bases are TGTGCCAGCAGTTTCCAGGGATGGGATGAGCAGTTCTTC.

This chain uses TRBV24-1 with TRBJ2-1; D gene uncertain. Germline assignment: CDR1 KGHDR and CDR2 SFDVKD. The CDR3 has 12 amino acids. Trimming took off 5 bases at V and 8 bases at J, with 9 bases between the two ends. CDR3 bases: TGTGCCACCAGTGCAGGCAATCATGAGCAGTTCTTC. Its protein product is CATSAGNHEQFF.

This clonotype was counted a few times. The chain combines TRBV5-4 with TRBJ2-5; D remains unclear. The CDR3 has 14 residues. The V gene's germline CDR1 is SGHNT and CDR2 YYREEE (reference sequence). Trimming pared 0 bases from V and 0 bases from J, leaving 6 bases between. The CDR3 spells CASSLDMYQETQYF. In DNA, the CDR3 is TGTGCCAGCAGCTTGGATATGTACCAAGAGACCCAGTACTTC.

This clonotype was detected a few times. V usage is TRBV10-3 and J usage is TRBJ1-2; a weak D match, TRBD1 (5 bases). Germline values: CDR1 ENHRY, CDR2 SYGVKD. This CDR3 is built from 13 residues. V was shortened by 8 bases and J by 4 bases, with 14 bases between the two germline ends. The CDR3 region is CAIRPGDPYGYTF. The CDR3 bases are TGTGCCATCCGACCCGGGGACCCCTATGGCTACACCTTC.

The chain employs TRBV29-1 and TRBJ2-1, with 7 nucleotides matching TRBD1. The germline V gene has CDR1 SQVTM and CDR2 ANQGSEA. This CDR3 region has 12 residues. The CDR3 sequence is CCGQVSYNEQFF. CDR3 nucleotide sequence: TGCTGCGGACAGGTTTCTTACAATGAGCAGTTCTTC.

This clonotype was counted a few times. The chain employs TRBV15 and TRBJ1-6, with TRBD1 matching 7 bases. Germline V lookup: CDR1 LNHNV, CDR2 YYDKDF (reference sequence). The V gene end was trimmed by 4 bases and the J gene end by 10 bases; junction bases not matched to a gene: 4. CDR3 length equals 13 residues. The CDR3 spells CATSTRGGSPLHF. In nucleotides, the CDR3 is TGTGCCACCAGCACCAGGGGGGGCTCACCCCTCCACTTT.

This clonotype appeared a few times. V and J are TRBV28 and TRBJ2-7; possibly TRBD2 for D (5 bases). CDR1 is MDHEN and CDR2 is SYDVKM in the germline V gene. CDR3 length: 14 amino acids. Between the trimmed V and J ends, which lost 7 bases and 3 bases, there was a span of 16 bases. The DNA for the CDR3 is TGTGCCAGCACTCCTGGCGGGCAGGACTACGAGCAGTACTTC. It encodes CASTPGGQDYEQYF.

This clonotype was counted between two and nine times. The chain links TRBV6-2 or TRBV6-3 to TRBJ2-7, with a possible D match to TRBD2 (6 bases). The germline CDR1 and CDR2 sequences are MNHEY and SVGEGT. V was cut by 0 bases and J by 2 bases, with 14 bases left in between. CDR3 length: 16 amino acids. The CDR3 nucleotides read TGTGCCAGCAGTTACTCGATGGGAGGAAATACCTACGAGCAGTACTTC. Protein product: CASSYSMGGNTYEQYF.

This clonotype turned up a few times. The J gene is TRBJ1-1, the V gene TRBV25-1, with unresolved D. Germline V CDR1 and CDR2: MGHDK, SYGVNS. The V end lost 2 bases, the J end lost 0 bases, and 13 bases lay between the germline ends. This CDR3 region has 16 residues. The chain's CDR3 is CASSESRGSMNTEAFF. DNA of the CDR3: TGTGCCAGCAGTGAAAGCCGGGGATCTATGAACACTGAAGCTTTCTTT. Full variable domain (missing parts from reference TRBV25-1 and TRBJ1-1): EADIYQTPRYLVIGTGKKITLECSQTMGHDKMYWYQQDPGMELHLIHYSYGVNSTEKGDLSSESTVSRIRTEHFPLTLESARPSHTSQYLCASSESRGSMNTEAFFGQGTRLTVV.

This clonotype occurred a few times. V is TRBV12-3 or TRBV12-4 and J is TRBJ1-2, with a possible D match to TRBD1 (5 bases). This CDR3 has 14 amino acids. V lost 4 bases to trimming and J lost 5 bases, with 14 bases between them. CDR3 region: CASSSLTAMYGYTF. The CDR3 DNA follows: TGTGCCAGCAGTTCGTTGACAGCGATGTATGGCTACACCTTC.

The gene calls are TRBV20-1 and TRBJ2-3; TRBD2 matches at 9 bases. CDR3 length: 13 residues. J was trimmed by 3 bases and V by 3 bases; bases with no gene match: 1. Per germline, CDR1 DFQATT and CDR2 SNEGSKA (reference sequence). CDR3 sequence reads: CSARREGTDTQYF. As DNA, the CDR3 is TGCAGTGCTAGGCGGGAGGGAACAGATACGCAGTATTTT.

The chain links TRBV29-1 to TRBJ2-5; perhaps TRBD2 as D (5 bases). The J call may not be correct, given that the DNA end is closer to TRBJ2-1. CDR3 length: 11 amino acids. Germline V gene lookup returns CDR1 SQVTM and CDR2 ANQGSEA. The CDR3 DNA reads as TGCAGCGTTGAAAGGGAGAATGAGCAGTTCTTC. Translation gives CSVERENEQFF.

The chain carries TRBV6-6 and TRBJ2-7; a possible D gene is TRBD1 (5 bases). The CDR3 consists of 15 residues. The V and J ends lost 2 bases and 2 bases respectively, with 13 bases between them. Germline values: CDR1 MNHNY, CDR2 SVGAGI (reference sequence). CDR3 region: CASSYQESRAYEQYF. The CDR3 coding sequence is TGTGCCAGCAGTTACCAAGAGTCCAGGGCCTACGAGCAGTACTTC.

This clonotype was found a few times. The CDR3 bases are TGTGCCAGCAGTGAGCGTCAGGGCCGCCAAGAGACCCAGTACTTC. Its translation is CASSERQGRQETQYF. This rearrangement joins TRBV6-1 to TRBJ2-5, with D maybe TRBD1 (5 bases). V lost 3 bases, J lost 1 base, and 12 bases lay in between. This CDR3 is 15 amino acids long. Germline V gene lookup returns CDR1 MNHNS and CDR2 SASEGT.

This chain links TRBV29-1 with TRBJ2-7; tentative D call: TRBD2 (5 bases). CDR1 and CDR2 (germline): SQVTM, ANQGSEA. This CDR3 is built from 15 residues. Deletions cut 0 bases from V and 7 bases from J, with 19 bases between. CDR3 protein: CSVEDGEGNTGEQYF. CDR3 coding DNA: TGCAGCGTTGAAGACGGGGAAGGGAATACGGGGGAGCAGTACTTC.

The V gene is TRBV7-2, the J gene TRBJ2-3, with unresolved D. The germline gives CDR1 SGHTA, CDR2 FQGNSA. Trimming took off 3 bases at V and 0 bases at J, with 10 bases between the two ends. The CDR3 is 15 amino acids. CDR3 in amino acids: CASSLSRASTDTQYF. DNA of the CDR3: TGTGCCAGCAGCTTGAGTCGGGCTAGCACAGATACGCAGTATTTT.

The table lists this clonotype with a few counts. The V gene is TRBV6-1, the J gene TRBJ1-2; D perhaps matches TRBD1 (6 bases). This CDR3 has 15 residues. With 2 bases removed from V and 0 bases from J, the gap between germline ends came to 10 bases. Germline V gene data show CDR1 as MNHNS and CDR2 as SASEGT. In DNA, the CDR3 is TGTGCCAGCAGTGAACTTGGACAGCCTAACTATGGCTACACCTTC. Its protein is CASSELGQPNYGYTF.

This clonotype was recorded at least ten times. The chain recombines TRBV4-1 with TRBJ1-3; D is uncertain. The V end was cut by 0 bases, the J end by 3 bases, with 0 bases between. Germline V lookup: CDR1 MGHRA, CDR2 YSYEKL. CDR3 length: 12 amino acids. The CDR3 coding sequence is TGCGCCAGCAGCCAAGATGGAAACACCATATATTTT. Its protein product is CASSQDGNTIYF.

As DNA, the CDR3 is TGCGCCAGCAGCTTAGATCAATCAGAGGTGAACACTGAAGCTTTCTTT. Residues: CASSLDQSEVNTEAFF. The chain has TRBV5-1 and TRBJ1-1; unclear D gene. Trimming left V 2 bases short and J 0 bases short, with 14 bases between. This CDR3 is 16 amino acids long. Germline-derived CDR1 and CDR2 are SGHRS and YFSETQ. The complete variable domain, with remaining parts taken from reference TRBV5-1 and TRBJ1-1, reads KAGVTQTPRYLIKTRGQQVTLSCSPISGHRSVSWYQQTPGQGLQFLFEYFSETQRNKGNFPGRFSGRQFSNSRSEMNVSTLELGDSALYLCASSLDQSEVNTEAFFGQGTRLTVV.

V usage is TRBV9 and J usage is TRBJ2-1; tentative D call: TRBD2 (5 bases). From germline, CDR1 is SGDLS and CDR2 YYNGEE. Trimming pared 2 bases from V and 0 bases from J, leaving 12 bases between. The CDR3 sequence is 16 residues long. The CDR3 DNA reads TGTGCCAGCAGCGTTTTAAGCGGCCGCTCCTACAATGAGCAGTTCTTC. As protein: CASSVLSGRSYNEQFF.